The 27 T cell receptor beta chains listed next were all sequenced from one sample in a study of T-cell memory formation after mild COVID-19. TCRdb independently ran MiXCR on the 5' RACE reads; one entry per CDR3 protein. The sample includes approximately 250,000 distinct CDR3 sequences, about 16% of them seen just once. Sequenced sample: PBMCs or a T cell subset sorted from them (not recorded which). The receptor source for this set is an adult woman who had mild COVID-19 (a few samples of this study predate the infection). Cell type and time point are not known.

This clonotype was observed many times. The chain is built from TRBV12-3 or TRBV12-4 and TRBJ1-5; the match to TRBD1 covers 9 bases. With 4 bases clipped from V and 0 bases from J, the junction kept 1 base outside the gene matches. This CDR3 region has 15 residues. CDR3 sequence reads: CASSWGQGSNQPQHF. The CDR3 nucleotides read TGTGCCAGCAGTTGGGGACAGGGTAGCAATCAGCCCCAGCATTTT.

Only a few counts were recorded for this clonotype. V is TRBV29-1 and J is TRBJ2-3; D uncertain. The CDR3 is 12 amino acids. Germline lookup yields CDR1 SQVTM and CDR2 ANQGSEA. V dropped 4 bases and J dropped 2 bases, with 7 bases sitting between them. The CDR3, as DNA: TGCAGCGTTGCGGGCCCCACAGATACGCAGTATTTT. Protein product: CSVAGPTDTQYF.

This clonotype was seen more than once but under ten times. V usage is TRBV20-1 and J usage is TRBJ2-1, with TRBD2 identical over 7 bases. Germline V gene data show CDR1 as DFQATT and CDR2 as SNEGSKA (reference sequence). This CDR3 spans 16 amino acids. V gave up 2 bases and J gave up 0 bases; unmatched junction bases: 7. CDR3 in amino acids: CSARLAGVSSYNEQFF. The CDR3 region has the DNA TGCAGTGCTAGACTGGCGGGAGTCAGCTCCTACAATGAGCAGTTCTTC.

This clonotype has a handful of counts. This chain uses TRBV18 with TRBJ2-7, with 8 bases identical to TRBD1. This CDR3 spans 13 amino acids. Trimming took 6 bases from V and 3 from J; bases not matched to a gene: 4. Per the germline V gene, CDR1 is KGHSH and CDR2 is LQKENI. The CDR3 nucleotides read TGTGCCAGCTCTCCGACAGGGGTCTACGAGCAGTACTTC. Translating it yields CASSPTGVYEQYF. Complete variable domain (other parts from reference TRBV18 and TRBJ2-7): NAGVMQNPRHLVRRRGQEARLRCSPMKGHSHVYWYRQLPEEGLKFMVYLQKENIIDESGMPKERFSAEFPKEGPSILRIQQVVRGDSAAYFCASSPTGVYEQYFGPGTRLTVT.

J is TRBJ2-7 and V is TRBV12-3 or TRBV12-4, with D perhaps given as TRBD1 or TRBD2 (6 bases each). The CDR3 length is 14 residues. V shed 6 bases and J shed 3 bases, with 15 bases lying between them. The CDR3 protein is CASSPGAYHYEQYF. In DNA form, the CDR3 reads TGTGCCAGCAGCCCGGGGGCATACCACTACGAGCAGTACTTC.

This rearrangement joins TRBV2 to TRBJ2-5; 13 bases are a match to TRBD2. The CDR3 length is 16 residues. V was pared by 5 bases and J by 5 bases, with 8 bases of the junction left unmatched. Germline V gene data show CDR1 as SNHLY and CDR2 as FYNNEI. The CDR3 DNA reads TGTGCCAGCAGTCGGACTAGCGGGAGACCTCCGGAGACCCAGTACTTC. Its translation is CASSRTSGRPPETQYF.

This clonotype came up a few times. The V gene is TRBV12-3 or TRBV12-4, the J gene TRBJ2-1, with TRBD1 as a possible D gene (7 bases). CDR3 length equals 16 residues. V lost 5 bases, J lost 7 bases, and 21 bases lay in between. In nucleotides, the CDR3 is TGTGCCAGCAGTCGGCCTGGGGTCAGGGGGGAAAATGAGCAGTTCTTC. Protein: CASSRPGVRGENEQFF.

The V call is TRBV7-8, the J call TRBJ2-1, with TRBD2 identical over 9 bases. Germline loops: CDR1 SGHVS, CDR2 FQNEAQ. This CDR3 contains 15 residues. The trim removed 8 bases at V and 4 bases at J, leaving 9 bases unmatched. CDR3 DNA: TGTGCCAGCGGGGCGCGTCTAGCGGGGTACAATGAGCAGTTCTTC. Translation: CASGARLAGYNEQFF.

The chain couples TRBV7-3 to TRBJ1-6; 7 bases align to TRBD1. The J segment lost 9 bases and the V segment lost 8 bases, leaving 7 bases of the junction unmatched. The CDR3 covers 13 residues. Germline V CDR1 and CDR2: SGHTA, FQGTGA. CDR3 in DNA: TGTGCCAGCTCAGAGGGGGCAAGTTCACCCCTCCACTTT. Translation: CASSEGASSPLHF.

The rearrangement links TRBV20-1 to TRBJ2-1; D remains unclear. The ends were cut back, 1 base at V and 4 bases at J, with 14 bases in the middle. This CDR3 is built from 15 residues. Germline V gene sequence: CDR1 DFQATT, CDR2 SNEGSKA (reference sequence). The CDR3 DNA reads TGCAGTGCTAGAGGCCTTTCCGCTCTATACAATGAGCAGTTCTTC. This gives the protein CSARGLSALYNEQFF.

This clonotype was counted many times. The rearrangement joins TRBV7-3 to TRBJ2-7; D possibly corresponds to TRBD1 (6 bases). Germline V gene lookup returns CDR1 SGHTA and CDR2 FQGTGA. V dropped 5 bases and J dropped 1 base, with 9 bases sitting between them. The CDR3 has 13 residues. In DNA form, the CDR3 reads TGTGCCAGCAGCATCCAGGGGTCCTACGAGCAGTACTTC. This gives the protein CASSIQGSYEQYF.

V gene TRBV5-1 combines with J gene TRBJ1-1, with TRBD1 matching over 8 bases. This CDR3 is 16 amino acids long. J lost 1 base, V lost 4 bases, and 9 bases had no gene match. In germline, CDR1 is SGHRS, CDR2 YFSETQ. CDR3 residues: CASSLRDRPSNTEAFF. The CDR3 DNA is TGCGCCAGCAGCCTCCGGGACAGGCCATCGAACACTGAAGCTTTCTTT.

This clonotype was recorded many times. The genes are TRBV11-2 and TRBJ2-5, with a weak D call TRBD2 (5 bases). V lost 1 base, J lost 4 bases, and 13 bases lay in between. Germline V CDR1 and CDR2: SGHAT, FQNNGV. This CDR3 has 15 amino acids. The DNA for the CDR3 is TGTGCCAGCAGCTTAGTGGAAGGCCGGGGAGAGACCCAGTACTTC. Protein product: CASSLVEGRGETQYF. The full variable domain, rest sourced from reference TRBV11-2 and TRBJ2-5, is EAGVAQSPRYKIIEKRQSVAFWCNPISGHATLYWYQQILGQGPKLLIQFQNNGVVDDSQLPKDRFSAERLKGVDSTLKIQPAKLEDSAVYLCASSLVEGRGETQYFGPGTRLLVL.

In its sample, this clonotype was seen a few times. This rearrangement joins TRBV3-1 to TRBJ2-3, with a possible D match to TRBD1 (6 bases). Germline CDR1 is LGHDT and CDR2 is YNNKEL (reference sequence). This CDR3 is 16 amino acids long. The V gene lost 5 bases and the J gene lost 1 base, with 16 bases spanning the gap. The CDR3 DNA is TGTGCCAGCAGCTTTTCAGGGGTAGGTGGCACAGATACGCAGTATTTT. Its protein is CASSFSGVGGTDTQYF.

J is TRBJ2-7 and V is TRBV7-8; the match to TRBD2 covers 8 bases. The J segment lost 3 bases and the V segment lost 4 bases, leaving 8 bases of the junction unmatched. CDR3 length equals 15 residues. Germline V CDR1 and CDR2: SGHVS, FQNEAQ. The CDR3 DNA reads as TGTGCCAGCAGCTCCGATACGCTAGCGGGCTACGAGCAGTACTTC. It specifies CASSSDTLAGYEQYF.

In its sample, this clonotype was seen a few times. The chain uses TRBV5-6 and TRBJ2-2; D gene uncertain. Trimming stripped 1 base from V and 0 bases from J, with 7 bases between. Germline-derived CDR1 and CDR2 are SGHDT and YYEEEE. The CDR3 loop spans 15 amino acids. The CDR3 sequence is CASSLLRTNTGELFF. The CDR3 DNA is TGTGCCAGCAGCTTGCTTAGGACGAACACCGGGGAGCTGTTTTTT.

V usage is TRBV7-8 and J usage is TRBJ2-1; D remains ambiguous. In germline, CDR1 is SGHVS, CDR2 FQNEAQ. This CDR3 has 15 residues. With 0 bases removed from V and 4 bases from J, the gap between germline ends came to 10 bases. The CDR3 protein is CASSLAPLSYNEQFF. The CDR3 bases are TGTGCCAGCAGCTTAGCGCCCCTAAGTTACAATGAGCAGTTCTTC.

The chain recombines TRBV18 with TRBJ2-3; D ambiguous. The germline V gene encodes CDR1 KGHSH and CDR2 LQKENI. Trimming left V 4 bases short and J 1 base short, with 12 bases between. The CDR3 spans 15 residues. The CDR3 loop reads CASSQSAGGTDTQYF. The DNA of the CDR3 is TGTGCCAGCTCACAATCGGCAGGCGGCACAGATACGCAGTATTTT.

The J gene is TRBJ1-5, the V gene TRBV7-6; D is uncertain. Trimming stripped 0 bases from V and 7 bases from J, with 7 bases between. The CDR3 consists of 13 residues. Germline lookup yields CDR1 SGHVS and CDR2 FNYEAQ. This chain's CDR3 is CASSLALGQPQHF. The DNA of the CDR3 is TGTGCCAGCAGCTTAGCGCTTGGCCAGCCCCAGCATTTT.

Comment on this clonotype: Because it lacks the conserved phenylalanine or tryptophan at the end, this CDR3 is likely a read error. This sequence joins TRBV7-2 and TRBJ1-2, with TRBD1 matching over 7 bases. The CDR3 consists of 14 residues. V shed 3 bases, J shed 4 bases, and the junction held 5 bases outside the gene matches. The germline CDR1 and CDR2 sequences are SGHTA and FQGNSA. CDR3 sequence reads: CASSFDRARYGYTL. The CDR3 DNA sequence: TGTGCCAGCAGCTTCGACAGGGCTCGCTATGGCTACACCTTA.

This chain links TRBV29-1 with TRBJ2-2; D gene ambiguous. Germline-derived CDR1 and CDR2 are SQVTM and ANQGSEA. V dropped 3 bases and J dropped 3 bases, with 11 bases sitting between them. CDR3 length equals 14 residues. CDR3 amino acids: CSVESKTDTGELFF. CDR3 nucleotide sequence: TGCAGCGTTGAGTCGAAGACGGACACCGGGGAGCTGTTTTTT.

This clonotype was found a few times. CDR3: CASSPGQVRYGYTF. CDR3 sequence (DNA): TGTGCCAGCAGCCCGGGACAGGTACGATATGGCTACACCTTC. This chain connects TRBV7-9 to TRBJ1-2; 8 bases align to TRBD1. The V gene's germline CDR1 is SEHNR and CDR2 FQNEAQ (reference sequence). With V trimmed by 5 bases and J by 5 bases, 7 bases remained unmatched. There are 14 residues in the CDR3.

This clonotype has a handful of counts. The V gene is TRBV5-8, the J gene TRBJ2-4; 7 bases fit TRBD1. V dropped 1 base and J dropped 6; count of bases not matched to a gene: 7. From germline, CDR1 is SGHTS and CDR2 YDEGEE. The CDR3 length is 15 residues. CDR3 sequence reads: CASSLLQGWSNIQYF. The CDR3 DNA reads TGTGCCAGCAGCTTGTTACAGGGGTGGTCAAACATTCAGTACTTC.

This clonotype occurred a few times. The chain's CDR3 is CASRKTGTEGNYGYTF. CDR3 in DNA: TGCGCCAGCAGGAAAACAGGGACCGAAGGGAACTATGGCTACACCTTC. The gene calls are TRBV4-1 and TRBJ1-2, with a weak D call TRBD1 (6 bases). V gave up 6 bases and J gave up 2 bases, with 19 bases separating them. The germline gives CDR1 MGHRA, CDR2 YSYEKL. The CDR3 has 16 residues.

This clonotype was counted many times. This chain uses TRBV7-2 with TRBJ2-7, with 8 bases aligning to TRBD2. CDR1 and CDR2 (germline): SGHTA, FQGNSA. This CDR3 is 14 amino acids long. Trimming took 1 base from V and 6 from J; bases not matched to a gene: 5. CDR3 residues: CASSLGAGAFEQYF. CDR3 nucleotide sequence: TGTGCCAGCAGCTTAGGAGCGGGAGCCTTCGAGCAGTACTTC.

This clonotype appeared a few times. This chain joins TRBV7-9 and TRBJ1-1, with 7 positions matching TRBD1. V dropped 5 bases and J dropped 1; count of bases not matched to a gene: 7. Germline loops: CDR1 SEHNR, CDR2 FQNEAQ (reference sequence). The CDR3 consists of 15 residues. DNA for the CDR3: TGTGCCAGCAGCCCACAGGGACAGACGAACACTGAAGCTTTCTTT. It yields the protein CASSPQGQTNTEAFF. Full variable domain (remainder filled in from reference TRBV7-9 and TRBJ1-1): DTGVSQNPRHKITKRGQNVTFRCDPISEHNRLYWYRQTLGQGPEFLTYFQNEAQLEKSRLLSDRFSAERPKGSFSTLEIQRTEQGDSAMYLCASSPQGQTNTEAFFGQGTRLTVV.

The chain has TRBV20-1 and TRBJ2-7; D may be TRBD1 (5 bases). The ends were cut back, 3 bases at V and 5 bases at J, with 17 bases in the middle. The CDR3 has 14 residues. Germline assignment: CDR1 DFQATT and CDR2 SNEGSKA (reference sequence). This CDR3 reads CSASLTAYANEQYF. Written as DNA, the CDR3 is TGCAGTGCTAGTTTGACAGCCTATGCGAACGAGCAGTACTTC.